A single sample gave rise to the 31 T cell receptor beta chains below, sequenced in a study of CD8+ T cells in alopecia areata. Treatment meaning: oral pan-JAK inhibitor, 5-10 mg twice daily. Sequencing relied on a cDNA template that was reverse transcribed from extracted RNA. TCRdb's table, derived via immunoSEQ multiplex PCR, lists solely in-frame clones and lacks some. The table records 90,000 or so clones, roughly 45% of them present only once. The specimen comprised CD8+ T cells sorted from blood, sampled at week 24, from a patient treated with tofacitinib. The receptors stem from a human donor with alopecia areata.

The rearrangement uses TRBV27 and TRBJ2-1; D remains unclear. V lost 3 bases, J lost 3 bases, and 3 bases lay in between. In germline, CDR1 is MNHEY, CDR2 SMNVEV (reference sequence). The CDR3 is 12 residues long. CDR3 in DNA: TGTGCCAGCAGTTTCGGCTACAATGAGCAGTTCTTC. Amino acid sequence: CASSFGYNEQFF.

This clone was found once. This chain links TRBV5-6 with TRBJ2-2; D is perhaps TRBD1 or TRBD2 (5 bases each). The CDR3 is 14 amino acids. Germline loops: CDR1 SGHDT, CDR2 YYEEEE. Deletions cut 0 bases from V and 6 bases from J, with 9 bases between. The CDR3 nucleotides read TGTGCCAGCAGCTTGGGAGAGGGACCCGGGGAGCTGTTTTTT. It specifies CASSLGEGPGELFF.

V gene TRBV29-1 combines with J gene TRBJ1-1; D is unclear. The CDR3 totals 13 residues. Germline CDR1 is SQVTM and CDR2 is ANQGSEA. V was shortened by 4 bases and J by 2 bases, with 11 bases between the two germline ends. CDR3 residues: CSVAPSRNTEAFF. CDR3 DNA sequence: TGCAGCGTTGCTCCATCACGTAACACTGAAGCTTTCTTT.

This clone was observed a handful of times. This chain uses TRBV29-1 with TRBJ2-5; TRBD2 agrees at 12 bases. Trimming cost V 2 bases and J 2 bases; bases outside gene matches: 3. From germline, CDR1 is SQVTM and CDR2 ANQGSEA. The CDR3 covers 15 residues. The CDR3 bases are TGCAGCGTTGAAATACTAGCGGGAGGTCAAGAGACCCAGTACTTC. It encodes CSVEILAGGQETQYF.

The chain couples TRBV13 to TRBJ1-2; no clear D. V gave up 0 bases and J gave up 7 bases, with 6 bases separating them. CDR1 and CDR2 from the germline V gene are PRHDT and FYEKMQ (reference sequence). CDR3 length: 12 residues. The CDR3 protein is CASSLGAGGYTF. Here the CDR3 DNA reads TGTGCCAGCAGCTTAGGAGCCGGTGGCTACACCTTC.

This clone was counted a few times. The CDR3 DNA is TGTGCCTGGGTGACTAGCGGCACAGATACGCAGTATTTT. Translation: CAWVTSGTDTQYF. V is TRBV30 and J is TRBJ2-3; 8 bases map to TRBD2. The CDR3 extends over 13 amino acids. J was trimmed by 1 base and V by 5 bases; bases with no gene match: 2. From germline, CDR1 is GTSNPN and CDR2 SVGIG (reference sequence).

This clone was observed a handful of times. This chain joins TRBV7-8 and TRBJ2-1, with TRBD2 matching 13 bases. CDR3 length: 17 residues. Germline lookup yields CDR1 SGHVS and CDR2 FQNEAQ. Trimming cost V 5 bases and J 9 bases; bases outside gene matches: 13. In DNA form, the CDR3 reads TGTGCCAGCAGCCTAGGACTAGCGGGAGTTAAGGACGGTGAGCAGTTCTTC. Translating it yields CASSLGLAGVKDGEQFF.

This chain connects TRBV7-8 to TRBJ1-2, with TRBD1 matching 8 bases. Germline CDR1 is SGHVS and CDR2 is FQNEAQ. The CDR3 sequence is 17 residues long. Trimming cost V 5 bases and J 3 bases; bases outside gene matches: 14. The CDR3, as DNA: TGTGCCAGCAGCCTCCTCCACTCCGGGACAGGCTACTATGGCTACACCTTC. This codes for CASSLLHSGTGYYGYTF. Drawing the rest from reference TRBV7-8 and TRBJ1-2, the complete variable domain is GAGVSQSPRYKVAKRGQDVALRCDPISGHVSLFWYQQALGQGPEFLTYFQNEAQLDKSGLPSDRFFAERPEGSVSTLKIQRTQQEDSAVYLCASSLLHSGTGYYGYTFGSGTRLTVV.

J is TRBJ2-7 and V is TRBV10-3; D uncertain. CDR1 and CDR2 from the germline V gene are ENHRY and SYGVKD. CDR3 length: 12 amino acids. V gave up 3 bases and J gave up 5 bases, with 8 bases separating them. CDR3 amino acids: CAISESAHEQYF. For the CDR3, the DNA is TGTGCCATCAGTGAATCGGCCCACGAGCAGTACTTC.

In its sample, this clone was seen a few times. This chain links TRBV4-1 with TRBJ2-7; D is undetermined. CDR1 is MGHRA and CDR2 is YSYEKL in the germline V gene. Trimming took off 5 bases at V and 3 bases at J, with 11 bases between the two ends. This CDR3 has 13 residues. CDR3 sequence: CASSTATLYEQYF. CDR3 bases: TGCGCCAGCAGCACGGCGACACTCTACGAGCAGTACTTC.

The chain employs TRBV29-1 and TRBJ2-7, with a weak D call TRBD1 (5 bases). V was clipped by 3 bases and J by 6 bases, with 15 bases between them. The CDR3 length is 13 residues. The germline CDR1 and CDR2 sequences are SQVTM and ANQGSEA. The CDR3 is CSVEAGKPAEQYF. The CDR3 nucleotides are TGCAGCGTTGAGGCAGGGAAACCTGCCGAGCAGTACTTC.

The genes are TRBV29-1 and TRBJ2-1; 9 bases map to TRBD1. Germline trimming cut 5 bases from V and 7 bases from J; bases unmatched to any gene: 15. CDR3 length: 16 residues. Germline V lookup: CDR1 SQVTM, CDR2 ANQGSEA. This chain's CDR3 is CSVRDRDPYFGNEQFF. The CDR3 coding sequence is TGCAGCGTTAGGGACAGGGACCCATATTTTGGGAATGAGCAGTTCTTC.

The CDR3 bases are TGTGCCAGTAGTATGGGTCCGAACACCGGGGAGCTGTTTTTT. Protein: CASSMGPNTGELFF. The gene calls are TRBV19 and TRBJ2-2; no clear D. Germline lookup yields CDR1 LNHDA and CDR2 SQIVND (reference sequence). Between the trimmed V and J ends, which lost 3 bases and 0 bases, there was a span of 5 bases. There are 14 residues in the CDR3.

V is TRBV9 and J is TRBJ2-3; TRBD2 is a possible D gene (6 bases). Trimming left V 4 bases short and J 3 bases short, with 15 bases between. From germline, CDR1 is SGDLS and CDR2 YYNGEE. This CDR3 region has 15 residues. The CDR3 DNA is TGTGCCAGCAGCCCGTCGGGACTCAGAACAGATACGCAGTATTTT. As protein: CASSPSGLRTDTQYF.

This chain links TRBV6-4 with TRBJ2-3, with D possibly TRBD2 on 6 matching bases. The CDR3 length is 15 residues. Germline V gene data show CDR1 as MRHNA and CDR2 as SNTAGT. Trimming removed 0 bases at V and 6 bases at J, with 13 bases between. CDR3 sequence (DNA): TGTGCCAGCAGTGACTCGATGGAGGGTTCGGATACGCAGTATTTT. This translates into CASSDSMEGSDTQYF.

Here the CDR3 reads CASSFHSSGANVLTF. The CDR3 coding sequence is TGTGCCAGCAGCTTCCACAGCTCTGGGGCCAACGTCCTGACTTTC. V and J are TRBV7-2 and TRBJ2-6; D is unresolved. V shed 3 bases and J shed 0 bases, with 6 bases lying between them. CDR3 length: 15 amino acids. Germline CDR1 reads SGHTA; CDR2 reads FQGNSA.

The chain employs TRBV27 and TRBJ1-3; D is unresolved. Per the germline V gene, CDR1 is MNHEY and CDR2 is SMNVEV (reference sequence). V was trimmed by 3 bases and J by 2 bases, leaving 11 bases between them. This CDR3 has 15 amino acids. The CDR3 loop reads CASSFSGDTGNTIYF. CDR3 DNA: TGTGCCAGCAGTTTCAGTGGGGATACTGGAAACACCATATATTTT.

The chain carries TRBV28 and TRBJ2-7; TRBD2 aligns across 10 bases. Germline lookup yields CDR1 MDHEN and CDR2 SYDVKM. Trimming at V came to 6 bases and at J to 2 bases, leaving 19 bases not matched to a gene. The CDR3 has 19 residues. The CDR3 bases are TGTGCCAGCAGCCCCCCGGGACAGGAAAGCGGGAGGGCCCCCTACGAGCAGTACTTC. Residues: CASSPPGQESGRAPYEQYF. The complete variable domain, with remaining parts taken from reference TRBV28 and TRBJ2-7, reads DVKVTQSSRYLVKRTGEKVFLECVQDMDHENMFWYRQDPGLGLRLIYFSYDVKMKEKGDIPEGYSVSREKKERFSLILESASTNQTSMYLCASSPPGQESGRAPYEQYFGPGTRLTVT.

Many counts were recorded for this clone. This rearrangement joins TRBV6-4 to TRBJ2-2; TRBD2 aligns across 10 bases. V lost 6 bases to trimming and J lost 6 bases; unmatched junction nucleotides: 4. The germline V gene encodes CDR1 MRHNA and CDR2 SNTAGT. The CDR3 totals 14 residues. CDR3 sequence reads: CASRAGGDAGELFF. In DNA form, the CDR3 reads TGTGCCAGCAGAGCGGGAGGGGACGCCGGGGAGCTGTTTTTT.

The sample holds a few counts of this clone. J is TRBJ2-7 and V is TRBV29-1; D is unresolved. Per germline, CDR1 SQVTM and CDR2 ANQGSEA. The CDR3 totals 13 residues. Trimming removed 7 bases at V and 2 bases at J, with 15 bases between. The CDR3 coding sequence is TGCAGCGCCTCAGGTGGGGTAGCCTACGAGCAGTACTTC. Its translation is CSASGGVAYEQYF.

The chain uses TRBV6-5 and TRBJ1-1; D remains ambiguous. Germline V gives CDR1 MNHEY, CDR2 SVGAGI. The CDR3 is 14 amino acids. V was clipped by 0 bases and J by 5 bases, with 10 bases between them. The CDR3 region is CASSYSALGTEAFF. Here the CDR3 DNA reads TGTGCCAGCAGTTACTCGGCCCTGGGGACTGAAGCTTTCTTT.

This clone has just a few counts. The chain recombines TRBV28 with TRBJ1-2, with 7 bases lining up with TRBD1. The junction had 17 bases not matched to a gene; V was cut back by 2 bases and J by 8 bases. The CDR3 is 17 amino acids. The germline V gene encodes CDR1 MDHEN and CDR2 SYDVKM. CDR3 amino acids: CASSLLLRDSNTGGYTF. CDR3 DNA sequence: TGTGCCAGCAGTTTACTACTCCGGGACAGCAATACGGGCGGCTACACCTTC.

The V call is TRBV9, the J call TRBJ2-3; the D call may be TRBD1 or TRBD2 (5 bases each). This CDR3 has 14 residues. Trimming stripped 4 bases from V and 3 bases from J, with 12 bases between. CDR1 SGDLS and CDR2 YYNGEE come from the germline V gene. The CDR3 loop is CASSLRGETDTQYF. CDR3 bases: TGTGCCAGCAGCCTAAGAGGGGAGACAGATACGCAGTATTTT.

The rearrangement joins TRBV29-1 to TRBJ2-3, with 9 bases identical to TRBD2. The CDR3 covers 14 residues. Per germline, CDR1 SQVTM and CDR2 ANQGSEA. Unmatched junction bases numbered 7, after V lost 3 bases and J lost 6 bases. Here the CDR3 DNA reads TGCAGCGTTGACGGCGGGAGGGGAGGTGATACGCAGTATTTT. Encoded protein: CSVDGGRGGDTQYF.

This rearrangement joins TRBV25-1 to TRBJ2-1; D gene ambiguous. This CDR3 has 13 amino acids. Germline CDR1 is MGHDK and CDR2 is SYGVNS. V gave up 4 bases and J gave up 0 bases, with 4 bases separating them. The CDR3 sequence: CASSAGSYNEQFF. In DNA, the CDR3 is TGTGCCAGCAGTGCAGGCTCCTACAATGAGCAGTTCTTC. Using reference TRBV25-1 and TRBJ2-1 for the parts outside the CDR3, the full variable domain is EADIYQTPRYLVIGTGKKITLECSQTMGHDKMYWYQQDPGMELHLIHYSYGVNSTEKGDLSSESTVSRIRTEHFPLTLESARPSHTSQYLCASSAGSYNEQFFGPGTRLTVL.

The V and J genes are TRBV4-2 and TRBJ2-3; D not certain. Trimming stripped 0 bases from V and 6 bases from J, with 16 bases between. Germline V gives CDR1 LGHNA, CDR2 YNFKEQ. The CDR3 has 16 residues. As DNA, the CDR3 is TGTGCCAGCAGCCAAGAGAGCAGTTTGCTTCCGGATACGCAGTATTTT. Its protein product is CASSQESSLLPDTQYF.

V is TRBV7-2 and J is TRBJ2-1; perhaps TRBD1 as D (6 bases). CDR3 length: 11 amino acids. The ends were cut back, 5 bases at V and 9 bases at J, with 8 bases in the middle. Per germline, CDR1 SGHTA and CDR2 FQGNSA. CDR3 sequence reads: CASSTGLEQFF. The CDR3 DNA sequence: TGTGCCAGCAGCACAGGGCTTGAGCAGTTCTTC. The full variable domain, rest sourced from reference TRBV7-2 and TRBJ2-1, is GAGVSQSPSNKVTEKGKDVELRCDPISGHTALYWYRQSLGQGLEFLIYFQGNSAPDKSGLPSDRFSAERTGGSVSTLTIQRTQQEDSAVYLCASSTGLEQFFGPGTRLTVL.

This rearrangement joins TRBV6-5 to TRBJ1-1, with TRBD1 as a possible D gene (5 bases). Trimming shortened V by 5 bases and J by 3 bases, and 10 bases separated the two germline ends. The length of the CDR3 is 13 residues. The germline V gene has CDR1 MNHEY and CDR2 SVGAGI. Here the CDR3 reads CASSEGTYTEAFF. Written as DNA, the CDR3 is TGTGCCAGCAGTGAAGGGACCTACACTGAAGCTTTCTTT.

V gene TRBV5-1 combines with J gene TRBJ2-1; D might be TRBD1 (5 bases). There are 13 residues in the CDR3. V lost 3 bases and J lost 4, with 8 bases in between. Per the germline V gene, CDR1 is SGHRS and CDR2 is YFSETQ. The CDR3: CASSSTGYNEQFF. The CDR3 DNA sequence: TGCGCCAGCAGCTCAACAGGATACAATGAGCAGTTCTTC.

Many counts were recorded for this clone. The CDR3 region has the DNA TGTGCCAGCAGCGATACGTCTAACAGGGGATGGTACGAGCAGTACTTC. This gives the protein CASSDTSNRGWYEQYF. The J gene is TRBJ2-7, the V gene TRBV21-1; TRBD1 is taken as the D call from the table, unchecked against the DNA. TRBV21-1 is marked as a pseudogene. The CDR3 is 16 residues long.

This clone has at least ten counts. V gene TRBV7-3 combines with J gene TRBJ2-1; no clear D. This CDR3 has 11 residues. Germline CDR1 reads SGHTA; CDR2 reads FQGTGA. Between the trimmed V and J ends, which lost 6 bases and 7 bases, there was a span of 7 bases. The CDR3 spells CASSGVNEQFF. In nucleotides, the CDR3 is TGTGCCAGCAGTGGAGTAAATGAGCAGTTCTTC.